These 4 T cell receptor beta chains were all obtained from the same sample, sequenced in a study of shared clonotypes between healthy human individuals. TCRdb keeps only in-frame clones here, not all; method: immunoSEQ multiplex PCR. Of 2 million to 3 million clones listed, approximately 90% are singletons. Sequencing was carried out using naive CD4+ T cells sorted from blood. Subset: CD45RA+ positively selected. Source of these receptors: a man between 18 and 35 years old in good health.

The V call is TRBV25-1, the J call TRBJ1-2; D uncertain. In germline, CDR1 is MGHDK, CDR2 SYGVNS. The CDR3 is 13 amino acids. V lost 5 bases and J 3 bases, leaving 10 bases between the germline ends. The CDR3 nucleotides read TGTGCCAGCAGTCGGTACGGGGACTATGGCTACACCTTC. Protein sequence: CASSRYGDYGYTF.

The chain couples TRBV19 to TRBJ1-5; D possibly corresponds to TRBD1 (6 bases). CDR3 length: 16 amino acids. Between the trimmed V and J ends, which lost 6 bases and 11 bases, there was a span of 26 bases. Looked up from germline, CDR1 is LNHDA and CDR2 is SQIVND (reference sequence). CDR3 sequence reads: CASSSTRGGAQSAQHF. For the CDR3, the DNA is TGTGCCAGTAGCAGTACCCGAGGGGGAGCCCAATCAGCCCAGCATTTT.

The chain has TRBV5-1 and TRBJ2-1; maybe TRBD2 (5 bases). The V end was cut by 2 bases, the J end by 7 bases, with 13 bases between. The CDR3 totals 14 residues. Germline V gives CDR1 SGHRS, CDR2 YFSETQ. The CDR3 loop is CASSLGWRGNEQFF. CDR3 nucleotides: TGCGCCAGCAGCTTAGGTTGGCGCGGGAATGAGCAGTTCTTC. Together with reference TRBV5-1 and TRBJ2-1, the CDR3 gives the full variable domain: KAGVTQTPRYLIKTRGQQVTLSCSPISGHRSVSWYQQTPGQGLQFLFEYFSETQRNKGNFPGRFSGRQFSNSRSEMNVSTLELGDSALYLCASSLGWRGNEQFFGPGTRLTVL.

V and J are TRBV7-2 and TRBJ2-7; TRBD2 matches at 9 bases. Trimming removed 1 base from V and 7 bases from J; junction bases left unmatched: 11. Germline V CDR1 and CDR2: SGHTA, FQGNSA. This CDR3 is built from 16 residues. The CDR3 region has the DNA TGTGCCAGCAGCTTAGTGCTGGGGACTAGCCGTTGGGAGCAGTACTTC. This gives the protein CASSLVLGTSRWEQYF.